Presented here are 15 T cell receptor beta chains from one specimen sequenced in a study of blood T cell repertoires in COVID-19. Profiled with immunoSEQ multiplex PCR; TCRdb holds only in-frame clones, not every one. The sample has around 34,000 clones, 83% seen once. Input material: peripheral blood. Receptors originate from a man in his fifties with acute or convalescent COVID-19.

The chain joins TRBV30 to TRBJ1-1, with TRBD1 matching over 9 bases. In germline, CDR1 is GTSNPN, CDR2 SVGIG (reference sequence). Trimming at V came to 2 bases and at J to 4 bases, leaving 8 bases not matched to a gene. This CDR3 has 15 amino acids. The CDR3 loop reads CAWSMGQGRGTEAFF. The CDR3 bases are TGTGCCTGGAGTATGGGACAGGGACGGGGCACTGAAGCTTTCTTT.

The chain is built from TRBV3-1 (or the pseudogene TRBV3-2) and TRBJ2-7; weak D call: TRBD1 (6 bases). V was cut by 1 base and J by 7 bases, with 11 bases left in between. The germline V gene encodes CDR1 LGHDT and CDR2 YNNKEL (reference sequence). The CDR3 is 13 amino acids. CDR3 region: CASSQVGTSEQYF. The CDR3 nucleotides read TGTGCCAGCAGCCAAGTAGGGACATCAGAGCAGTACTTC.

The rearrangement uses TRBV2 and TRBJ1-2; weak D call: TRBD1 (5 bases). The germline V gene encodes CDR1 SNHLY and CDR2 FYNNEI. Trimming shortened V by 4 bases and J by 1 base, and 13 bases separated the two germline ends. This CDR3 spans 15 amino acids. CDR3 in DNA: TGTGCCAGCAGTGTGTCCTTAGGGGTTAACTATGGCTACACCTTC. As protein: CASSVSLGVNYGYTF.

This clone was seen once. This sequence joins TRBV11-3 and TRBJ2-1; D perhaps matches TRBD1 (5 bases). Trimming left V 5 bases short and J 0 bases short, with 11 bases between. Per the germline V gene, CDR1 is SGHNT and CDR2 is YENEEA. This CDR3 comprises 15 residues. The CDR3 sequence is CASSPDSRSYNEQFF. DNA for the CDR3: TGTGCCAGCAGCCCCGACAGCCGCTCCTACAATGAGCAGTTCTTC.

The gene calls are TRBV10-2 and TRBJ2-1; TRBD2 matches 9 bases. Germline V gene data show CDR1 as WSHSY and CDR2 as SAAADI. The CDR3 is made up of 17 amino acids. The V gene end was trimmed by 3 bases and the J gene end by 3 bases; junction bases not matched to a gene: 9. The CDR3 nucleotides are TGCGCCAGCAGTGATGGCGGGCAGCGGGGGGACTACAATGAGCAGTTCTTC. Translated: CASSDGGQRGDYNEQFF.

The CDR3 loop is CSARGGHEQYF. CDR3 nucleotides: TGCAGTGCCCGGGGGGGTCACGAGCAGTACTTC. V gene TRBV20-1 combines with J gene TRBJ2-7; 8 bases align to TRBD2. Germline CDR1 DFQATT, CDR2 SNEGSKA (reference sequence). The CDR3 consists of 11 residues. Losses at the gene ends were 6 bases for V and 5 bases for J; bases not matched to a gene: 3.

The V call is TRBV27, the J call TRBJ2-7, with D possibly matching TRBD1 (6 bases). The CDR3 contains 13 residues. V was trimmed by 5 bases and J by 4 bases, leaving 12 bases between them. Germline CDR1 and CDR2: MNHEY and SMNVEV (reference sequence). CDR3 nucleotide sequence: TGTGCCAGCAGTCGCCGGGACAATTACGAGCAGTACTTC. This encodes CASSRRDNYEQYF.

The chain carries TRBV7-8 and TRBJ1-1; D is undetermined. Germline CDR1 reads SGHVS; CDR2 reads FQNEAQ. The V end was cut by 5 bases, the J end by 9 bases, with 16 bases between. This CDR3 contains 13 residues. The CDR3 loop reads CASSPRGSSKAFF. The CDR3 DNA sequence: TGTGCCAGCAGCCCCCGAGGAAGTAGTAAAGCTTTCTTT. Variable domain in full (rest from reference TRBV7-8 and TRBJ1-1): GAGVSQSPRYKVAKRGQDVALRCDPISGHVSLFWYQQALGQGPEFLTYFQNEAQLDKSGLPSDRFFAERPEGSVSTLKIQRTQQEDSAVYLCASSPRGSSKAFFGQGTRLTVV.

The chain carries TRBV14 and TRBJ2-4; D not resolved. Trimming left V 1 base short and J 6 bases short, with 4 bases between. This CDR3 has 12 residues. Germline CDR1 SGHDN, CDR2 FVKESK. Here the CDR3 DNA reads TGTGCCAGCAGCCAAGGGCTAAACATTCAGTACTTC. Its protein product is CASSQGLNIQYF.

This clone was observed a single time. The CDR3 sequence: CASSGEGLEQYF. The CDR3 DNA follows: TGTGCCAGTAGTGGGGAGGGCTTGGAGCAGTACTTC. The chain couples TRBV19 to TRBJ2-7; TRBD2 matches 7 bases. The V gene end was trimmed by 5 bases and the J gene end by 7 bases; junction bases not matched to a gene: 5. Germline V gene lookup returns CDR1 LNHDA and CDR2 SQIVND (reference sequence). The CDR3 extends over 12 amino acids.

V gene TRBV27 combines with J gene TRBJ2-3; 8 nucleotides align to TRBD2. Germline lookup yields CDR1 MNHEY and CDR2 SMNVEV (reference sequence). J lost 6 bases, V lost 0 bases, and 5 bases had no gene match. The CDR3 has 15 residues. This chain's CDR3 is CASSLSASGGDTQYF. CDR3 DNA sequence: TGTGCCAGCAGTTTATCGGCGTCGGGGGGGGATACGCAGTATTTT.

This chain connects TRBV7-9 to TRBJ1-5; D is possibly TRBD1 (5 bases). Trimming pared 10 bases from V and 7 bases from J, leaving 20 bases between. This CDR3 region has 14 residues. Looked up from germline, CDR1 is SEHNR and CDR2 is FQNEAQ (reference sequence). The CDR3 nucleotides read TGTGCCACCCAACTTGGGGCAGGGCCCCAGCCCCAGCATTTT. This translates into CATQLGAGPQPQHF.

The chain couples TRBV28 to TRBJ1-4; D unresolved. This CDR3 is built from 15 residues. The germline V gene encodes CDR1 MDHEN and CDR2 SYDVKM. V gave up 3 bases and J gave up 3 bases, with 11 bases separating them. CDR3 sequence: CASSLNGVPNEKLFF. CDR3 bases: TGTGCCAGCAGTTTGAACGGGGTGCCTAATGAAAAACTGTTTTTT.

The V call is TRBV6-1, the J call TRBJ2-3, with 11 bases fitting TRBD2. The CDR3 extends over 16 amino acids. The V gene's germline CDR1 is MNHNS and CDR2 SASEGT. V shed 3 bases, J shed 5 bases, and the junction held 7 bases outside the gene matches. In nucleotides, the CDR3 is TGTGCCAGCAGTGACTGGCTAGCGGGAGGTGGAGATACGCAGTATTTT. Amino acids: CASSDWLAGGGDTQYF.

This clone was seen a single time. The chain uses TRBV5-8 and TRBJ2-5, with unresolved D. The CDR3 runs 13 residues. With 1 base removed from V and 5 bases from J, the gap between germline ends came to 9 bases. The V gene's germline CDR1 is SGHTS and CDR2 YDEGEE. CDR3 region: CASSLKRAETQYF. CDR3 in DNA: TGTGCCAGCAGCTTGAAACGCGCGGAGACCCAGTACTTC. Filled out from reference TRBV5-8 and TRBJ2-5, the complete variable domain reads EAGVTQSPTHLIKTRGQQATLRCSPISGHTSVYWYQQALGLGLQFLLWYDEGEERNRGNFPPRFSGRQFPNYSSELNVNALELEDSALYLCASSLKRAETQYFGPGTRLLVL.